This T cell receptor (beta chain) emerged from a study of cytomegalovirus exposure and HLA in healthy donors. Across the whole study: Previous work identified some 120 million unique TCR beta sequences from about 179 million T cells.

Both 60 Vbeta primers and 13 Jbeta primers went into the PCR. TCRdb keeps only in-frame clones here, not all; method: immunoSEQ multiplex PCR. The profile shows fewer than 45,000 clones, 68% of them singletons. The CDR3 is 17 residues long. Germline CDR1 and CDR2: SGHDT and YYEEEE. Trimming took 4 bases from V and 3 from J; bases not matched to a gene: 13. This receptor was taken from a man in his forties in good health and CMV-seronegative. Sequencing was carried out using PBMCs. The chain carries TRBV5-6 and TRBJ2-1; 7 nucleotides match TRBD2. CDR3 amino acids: CASSHDPPAGRYNEQFF. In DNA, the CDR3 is TGTGCCAGCAGCCACGACCCCCCAGCGGGGCGCTACAATGAGCAGTTCTTC.